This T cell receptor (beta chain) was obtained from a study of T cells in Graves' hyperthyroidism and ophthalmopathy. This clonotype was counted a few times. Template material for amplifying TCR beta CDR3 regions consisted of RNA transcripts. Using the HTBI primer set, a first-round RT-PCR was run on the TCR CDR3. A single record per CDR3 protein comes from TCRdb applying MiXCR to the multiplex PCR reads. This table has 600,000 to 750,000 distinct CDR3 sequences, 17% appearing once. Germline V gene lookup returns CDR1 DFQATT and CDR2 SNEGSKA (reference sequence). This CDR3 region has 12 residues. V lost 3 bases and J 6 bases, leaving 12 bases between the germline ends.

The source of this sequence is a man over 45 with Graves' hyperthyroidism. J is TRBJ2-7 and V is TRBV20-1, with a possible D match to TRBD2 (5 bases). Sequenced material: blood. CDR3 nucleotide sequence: TGCAGTGCTAGCACTAGTTTTTCCGAGCAGTACTTC. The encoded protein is CSASTSFSEQYF.